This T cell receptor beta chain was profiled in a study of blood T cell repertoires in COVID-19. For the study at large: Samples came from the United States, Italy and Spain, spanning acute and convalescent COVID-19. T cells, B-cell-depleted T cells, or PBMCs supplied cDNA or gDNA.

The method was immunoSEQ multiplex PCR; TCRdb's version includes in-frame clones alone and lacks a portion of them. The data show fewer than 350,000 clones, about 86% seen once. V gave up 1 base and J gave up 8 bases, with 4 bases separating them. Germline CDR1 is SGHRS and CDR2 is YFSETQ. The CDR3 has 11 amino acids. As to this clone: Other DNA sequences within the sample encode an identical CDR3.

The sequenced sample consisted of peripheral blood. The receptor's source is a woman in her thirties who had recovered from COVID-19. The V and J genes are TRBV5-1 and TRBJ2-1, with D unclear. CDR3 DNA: TGCGCCAGCAGCTTGATAGATGAGCAGTTCTTC. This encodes CASSLIDEQFF. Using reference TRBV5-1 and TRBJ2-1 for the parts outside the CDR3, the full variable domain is KAGVTQTPRYLIKTRGQQVTLSCSPISGHRSVSWYQQTPGQGLQFLFEYFSETQRNKGNFPGRFSGRQFSNSRSEMNVSTLELGDSALYLCASSLIDEQFFGPGTRLTVL.